The clone carrying this T cell receptor beta chain was seen a few times. The antigen is unknown. TCRdb passed the reads through MiXCR, listing each CDR3 protein once. Of approximately 600,000 distinct CDR3 sequences in the sample, 35% to 50% are singletons; the top ten hold more than 40%. The data are from a study of T cell repertoires in cytomegalovirus infection. Points from the study as a whole: Cumulative public TCR beta family frequency identified CMV carriers with the relevant HLA.

The sample in question was cultured PBMCs, obtained from culture after CMV antigen stimulation. The receptor was isolated from a human donor in good health (CMV status not recorded). Some clones in this sample may be carry-over from other donors' samples.

This chain's CDR3 is CASSPSREPNEQFF. The CDR3, as DNA: TGTGCCAGCAGCCCTTCGAGGGAACCCAATGAGCAGTTCTTC. This rearrangement joins TRBV11-2 to TRBJ2-1, with D perhaps matching TRBD2 (5 bases). V lost 5 bases, J lost 6 bases, and 14 bases lay in between. The germline gives CDR1 SGHAT, CDR2 FQNNGV. The CDR3 contains 14 residues.